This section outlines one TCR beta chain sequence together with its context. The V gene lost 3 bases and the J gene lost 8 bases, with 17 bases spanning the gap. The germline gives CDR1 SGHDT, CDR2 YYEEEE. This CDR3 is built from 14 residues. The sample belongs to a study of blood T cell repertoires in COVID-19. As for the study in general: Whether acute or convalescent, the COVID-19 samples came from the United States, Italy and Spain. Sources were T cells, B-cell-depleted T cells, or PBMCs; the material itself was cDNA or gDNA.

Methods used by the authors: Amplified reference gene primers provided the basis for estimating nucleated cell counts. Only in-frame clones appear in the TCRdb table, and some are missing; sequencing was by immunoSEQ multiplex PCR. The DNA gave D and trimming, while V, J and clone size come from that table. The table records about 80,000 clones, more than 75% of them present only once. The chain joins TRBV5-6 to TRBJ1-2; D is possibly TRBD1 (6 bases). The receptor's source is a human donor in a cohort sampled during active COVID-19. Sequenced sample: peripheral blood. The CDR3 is CASSWSTGVGGYTF. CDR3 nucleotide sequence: TGTGCCAGCAGCTGGTCGACAGGTGTGGGGGGCTACACCTTC. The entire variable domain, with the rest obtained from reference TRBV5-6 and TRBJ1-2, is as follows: DAGVTQSPTHLIKTRGQQVTLRCSPKSGHDTVSWYQQALGQGPQFIFQYYEEEERQRGNFPDRFSGHQFPNYSSELNVNALLLGDSALYLCASSWSTGVGGYTFGSGTRLTVV.